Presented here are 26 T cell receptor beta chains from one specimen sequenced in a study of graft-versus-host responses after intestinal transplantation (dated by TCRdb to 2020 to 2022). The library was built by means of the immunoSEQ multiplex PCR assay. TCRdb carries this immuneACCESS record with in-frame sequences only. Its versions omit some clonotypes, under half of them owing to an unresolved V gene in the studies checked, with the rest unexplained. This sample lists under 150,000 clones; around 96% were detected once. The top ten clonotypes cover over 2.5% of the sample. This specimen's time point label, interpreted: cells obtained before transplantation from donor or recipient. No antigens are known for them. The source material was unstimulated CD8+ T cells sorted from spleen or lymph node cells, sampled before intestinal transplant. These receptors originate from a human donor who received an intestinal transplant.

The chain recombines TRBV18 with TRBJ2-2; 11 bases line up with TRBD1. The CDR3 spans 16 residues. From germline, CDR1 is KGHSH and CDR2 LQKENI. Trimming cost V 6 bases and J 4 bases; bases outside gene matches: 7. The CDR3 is CASSAGTGGRTGELFF. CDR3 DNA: TGTGCCAGCTCTGCCGGGACAGGGGGTCGCACCGGGGAGCTGTTTTTT. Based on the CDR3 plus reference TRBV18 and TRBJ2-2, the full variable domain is NAGVMQNPRHLVRRRGQEARLRCSPMKGHSHVYWYRQLPEEGLKFMVYLQKENIIDESGMPKERFSAEFPKEGPSILRIQQVVRGDSAAYFCASSAGTGGRTGELFFGEGSRLTVL.

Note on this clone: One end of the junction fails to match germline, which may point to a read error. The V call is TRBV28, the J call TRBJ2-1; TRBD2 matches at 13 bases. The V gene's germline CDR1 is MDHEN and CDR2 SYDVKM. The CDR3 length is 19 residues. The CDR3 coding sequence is TGTGCCAGCTGTTTATGGGGACTAGCGGGGAAGGGGTGCTACAATGAGCAGTTCTTC. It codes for CASCLWGLAGKGCYNEQFF.

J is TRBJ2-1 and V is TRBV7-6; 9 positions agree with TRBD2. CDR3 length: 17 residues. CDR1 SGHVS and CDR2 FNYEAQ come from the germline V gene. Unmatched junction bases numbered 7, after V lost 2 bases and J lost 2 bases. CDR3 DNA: TGTGCCAGCAGCTTAAGGCTAGCGGGAACTCCCTACAATGAGCAGTTCTTC. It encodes CASSLRLAGTPYNEQFF. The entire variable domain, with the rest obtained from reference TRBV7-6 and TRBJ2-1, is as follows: GAGVSQSPRYKVTKRGQDVALRCDPISGHVSLYWYRQALGQGPEFLTYFNYEAQQDKSGLPNDRFSAERPEGSISTLTIQRTEQRDSAMYRCASSLRLAGTPYNEQFFGPGTRLTVL.

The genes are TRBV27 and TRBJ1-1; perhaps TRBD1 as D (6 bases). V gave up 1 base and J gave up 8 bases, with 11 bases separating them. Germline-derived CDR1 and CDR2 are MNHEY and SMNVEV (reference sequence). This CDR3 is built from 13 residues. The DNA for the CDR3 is TGTGCCAGCAGTTTATACAGGGCGGGGGAAGCTTTCTTT. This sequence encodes CASSLYRAGEAFF.

In DNA form, the CDR3 reads TGCGCCAGCAGCTTGTCAAGAAGCGGGAGTGTTCTTGGGGATGAGCAGTTCTTC. This encodes CASSLSRSGSVLGDEQFF. V usage is TRBV5-1 and J usage is TRBJ2-1; 8 bases match TRBD2. The CDR3 loop spans 18 amino acids. CDR1 and CDR2 from the germline V gene are SGHRS and YFSETQ. The V and J ends lost 1 base and 8 bases, in that order; junction bases with no gene match: 17.

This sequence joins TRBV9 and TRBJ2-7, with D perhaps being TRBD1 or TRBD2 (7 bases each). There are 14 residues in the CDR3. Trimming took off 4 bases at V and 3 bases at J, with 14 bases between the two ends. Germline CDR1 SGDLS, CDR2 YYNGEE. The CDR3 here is CASSSGGGGYEQYF. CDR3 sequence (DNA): TGTGCCAGCAGCTCAGGGGGAGGGGGCTACGAGCAGTACTTC. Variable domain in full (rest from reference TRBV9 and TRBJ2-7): DSGVTQTPKHLITATGQRVTLRCSPRSGDLSVYWYQQSLDQGLQFLIQYYNGEERAKGNILERFSAQQFPDLHSELNLSSLELGDSALYFCASSSGGGGYEQYFGPGTRLTVT.

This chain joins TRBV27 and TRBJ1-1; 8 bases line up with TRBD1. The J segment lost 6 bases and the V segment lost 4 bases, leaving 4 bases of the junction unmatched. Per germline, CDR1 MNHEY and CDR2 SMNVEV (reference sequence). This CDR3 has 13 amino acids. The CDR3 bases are TGTGCCAGCAGTTCGACAGGGGCCGCTGAAGCTTTCTTT. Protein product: CASSSTGAAEAFF.

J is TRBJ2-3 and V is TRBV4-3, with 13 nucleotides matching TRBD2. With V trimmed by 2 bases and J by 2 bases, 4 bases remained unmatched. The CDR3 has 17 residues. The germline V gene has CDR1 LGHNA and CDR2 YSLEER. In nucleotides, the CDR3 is TGCGCCAGCAGCCAATTTGGACTAGCGGGAGACACAGATACGCAGTATTTT. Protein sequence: CASSQFGLAGDTDTQYF.

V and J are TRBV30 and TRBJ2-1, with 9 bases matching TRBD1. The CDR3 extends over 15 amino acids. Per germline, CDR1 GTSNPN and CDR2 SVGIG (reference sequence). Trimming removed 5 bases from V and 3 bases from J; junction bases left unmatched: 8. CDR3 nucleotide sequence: TGTGCCTGGTCTCCCGGGACAGGGCTCTACAATGAGCAGTTCTTC. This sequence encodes CAWSPGTGLYNEQFF.

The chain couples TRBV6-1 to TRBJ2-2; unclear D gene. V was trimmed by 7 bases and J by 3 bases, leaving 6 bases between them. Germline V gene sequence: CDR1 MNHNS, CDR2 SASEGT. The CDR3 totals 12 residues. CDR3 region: CASIGYTGELFF. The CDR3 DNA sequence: TGTGCCAGCATAGGTTACACCGGGGAGCTGTTTTTT.

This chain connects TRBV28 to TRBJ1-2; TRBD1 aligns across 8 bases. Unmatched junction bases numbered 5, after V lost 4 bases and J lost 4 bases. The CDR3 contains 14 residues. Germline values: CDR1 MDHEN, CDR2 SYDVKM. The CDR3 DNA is TGTGCCAGCAGTTATACAGGGGGGTCCTATGGCTACACCTTC. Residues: CASSYTGGSYGYTF.

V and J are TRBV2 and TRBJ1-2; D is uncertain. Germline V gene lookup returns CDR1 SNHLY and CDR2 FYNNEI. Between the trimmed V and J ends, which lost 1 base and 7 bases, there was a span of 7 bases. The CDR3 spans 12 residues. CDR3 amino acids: CASSEDGGGYTF. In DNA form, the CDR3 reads TGTGCCAGCAGTGAAGACGGAGGTGGCTACACCTTC.

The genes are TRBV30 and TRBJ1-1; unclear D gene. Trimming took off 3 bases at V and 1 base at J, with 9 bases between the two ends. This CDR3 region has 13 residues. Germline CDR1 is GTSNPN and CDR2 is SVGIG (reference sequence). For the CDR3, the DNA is TGTGCCTGGAGGCTTCAGTGGAACACTGAAGCTTTCTTT. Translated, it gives CAWRLQWNTEAFF.

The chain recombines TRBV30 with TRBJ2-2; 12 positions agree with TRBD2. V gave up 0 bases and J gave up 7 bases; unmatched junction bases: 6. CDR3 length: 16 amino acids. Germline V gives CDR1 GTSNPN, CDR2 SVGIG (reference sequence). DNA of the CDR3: TGTGCCTGGAGTGTTCAGACTAGCGGGAGCCTCGGGGAGCTGTTTTTT. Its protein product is CAWSVQTSGSLGELFF.

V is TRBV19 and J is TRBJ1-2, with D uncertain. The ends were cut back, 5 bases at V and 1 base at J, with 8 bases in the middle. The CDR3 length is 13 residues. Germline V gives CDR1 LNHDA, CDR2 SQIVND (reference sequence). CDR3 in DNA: TGTGCCAGTAGTCCCCCCTATAACTATGGCTACACCTTC. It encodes CASSPPYNYGYTF.

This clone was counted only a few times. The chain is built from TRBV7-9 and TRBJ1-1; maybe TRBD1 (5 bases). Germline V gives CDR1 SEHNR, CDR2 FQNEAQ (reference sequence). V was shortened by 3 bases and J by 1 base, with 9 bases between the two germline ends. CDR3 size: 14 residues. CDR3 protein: CASSFLGPNTEAFF. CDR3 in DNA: TGTGCCAGCAGCTTTCTGGGGCCGAACACTGAAGCTTTCTTT.

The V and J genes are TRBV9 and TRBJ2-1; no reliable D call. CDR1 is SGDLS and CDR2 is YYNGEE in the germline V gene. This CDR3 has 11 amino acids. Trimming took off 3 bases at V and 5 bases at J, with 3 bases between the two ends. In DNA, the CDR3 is TGTGCCAGCAGCGAAAACAATGAGCAGTTCTTC. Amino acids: CASSENNEQFF.

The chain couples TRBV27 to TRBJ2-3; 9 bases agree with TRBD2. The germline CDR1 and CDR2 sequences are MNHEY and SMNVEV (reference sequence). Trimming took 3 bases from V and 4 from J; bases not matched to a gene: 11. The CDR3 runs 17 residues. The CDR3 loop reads CASSFFAGGPGADTQYF. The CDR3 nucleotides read TGTGCCAGCAGTTTCTTTGCGGGAGGGCCTGGGGCAGATACGCAGTATTTT.

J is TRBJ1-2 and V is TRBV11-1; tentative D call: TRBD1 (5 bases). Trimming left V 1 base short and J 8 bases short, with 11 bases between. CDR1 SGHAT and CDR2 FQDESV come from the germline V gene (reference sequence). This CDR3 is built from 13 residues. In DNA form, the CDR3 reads TGTGCCAGCAGCTTAGTCGTCAGGGACGGCTACACCTTC. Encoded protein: CASSLVVRDGYTF.

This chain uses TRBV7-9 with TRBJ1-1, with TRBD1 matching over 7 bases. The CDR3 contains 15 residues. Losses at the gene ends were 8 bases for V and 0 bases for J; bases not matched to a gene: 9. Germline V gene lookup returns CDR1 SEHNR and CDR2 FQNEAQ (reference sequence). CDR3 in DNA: TGTGCCAGCTCCGCCCAGGGGGGGATGAACACTGAAGCTTTCTTT. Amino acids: CASSAQGGMNTEAFF.

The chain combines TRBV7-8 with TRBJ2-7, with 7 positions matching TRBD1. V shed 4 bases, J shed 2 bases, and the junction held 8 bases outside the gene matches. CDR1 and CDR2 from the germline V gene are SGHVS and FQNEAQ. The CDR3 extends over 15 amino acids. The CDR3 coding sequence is TGTGCCAGCAGCTCGGGACAGAGTCTTCCCTACGAGCAGTACTTC. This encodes CASSSGQSLPYEQYF.

CDR3 nucleotides: TGTGCCAGCAGCGTAGACTCTGGGTATGAAAAACTGTTTTTT. Residues: CASSVDSGYEKLFF. The rearrangement joins TRBV9 to TRBJ1-4; D not resolved. Germline V gives CDR1 SGDLS, CDR2 YYNGEE. The CDR3 covers 14 residues. Trimming shortened V by 0 bases and J by 6 bases, and 9 bases separated the two germline ends.

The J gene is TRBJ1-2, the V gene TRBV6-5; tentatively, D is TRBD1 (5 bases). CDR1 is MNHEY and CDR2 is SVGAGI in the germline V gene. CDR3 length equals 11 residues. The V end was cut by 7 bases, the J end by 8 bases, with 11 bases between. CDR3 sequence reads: CASTGGIGYTF. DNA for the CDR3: TGTGCCAGCACTGGGGGTATCGGCTACACCTTC.

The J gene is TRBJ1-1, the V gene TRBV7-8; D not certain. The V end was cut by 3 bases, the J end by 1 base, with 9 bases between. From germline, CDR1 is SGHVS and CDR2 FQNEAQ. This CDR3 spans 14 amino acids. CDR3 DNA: TGTGCCAGCAGCTTCCGGTATACGAACACTGAAGCTTTCTTT. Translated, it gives CASSFRYTNTEAFF. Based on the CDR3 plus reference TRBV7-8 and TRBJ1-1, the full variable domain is GAGVSQSPRYKVAKRGQDVALRCDPISGHVSLFWYQQALGQGPEFLTYFQNEAQLDKSGLPSDRFFAERPEGSVSTLKIQRTQQEDSAVYLCASSFRYTNTEAFFGQGTRLTVV.

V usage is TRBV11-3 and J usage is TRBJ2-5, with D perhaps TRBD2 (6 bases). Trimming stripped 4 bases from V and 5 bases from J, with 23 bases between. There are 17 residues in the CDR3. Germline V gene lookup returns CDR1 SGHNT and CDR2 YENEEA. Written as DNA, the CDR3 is TGTGCCAGCAGCTCCATACCCCAGGGAGGAGGTGTGGAGACCCAGTACTTC. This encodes CASSSIPQGGGVETQYF.

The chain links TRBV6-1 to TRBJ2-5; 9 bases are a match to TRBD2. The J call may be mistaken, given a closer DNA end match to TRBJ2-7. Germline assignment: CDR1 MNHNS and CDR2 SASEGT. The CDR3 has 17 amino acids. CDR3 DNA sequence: TGTGCCAGCAGTGAAGCTATCTTCGGACTAGCGAACTACGAGCAGTACTTC. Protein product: CASSEAIFGLANYEQYF.